Listed below are T cell receptor beta chains from one sample, sequenced in a study of blood T cell repertoires in COVID-19. The data were produced by immunoSEQ multiplex PCR, yet TCRdb's version contains in-frame clones alone and is incomplete. The sample gives 250,000 to 300,000 clones, 90% to 95% of which show up once; 2% to 2.5% is in the top ten. Sample: peripheral blood. The receptors shown here come from a woman aged 25 to 39 with COVID-19, enrolled during active disease. The CDR3 runs from the conserved cysteine through the conserved F or W.

V gene	J gene	CDR3 protein
TRBV6-5	TRBJ1-5	CASSRDRLSNQPQHF
TRBV21-1	TRBJ1-4	CASSKVWSGEKLFF
TRBV11-2	TRBJ1-5	CASSLGTQREQPQHF
TRBV5-1	TRBJ2-3	CASSAQNGLSTDTQYF
TRBV6-5	TRBJ1-3	CASRETGAGNTIYF
TRBV30	TRBJ2-1	CAWSSGGGLNEQFF
TRBV10-2	TRBJ2-7	CASSDSTSGYEQYF
TRBV6-5	TRBJ1-4	CASGIQGPVEKLFF
TRBV12-5	TRBJ1-3	CASGLTDRGNTIYF
TRBV2	TRBJ1-2	CASRDRGYGYTF
TRBV18	TRBJ2-5	CASSPSEETQYF
TRBV10-2	TRBJ1-1	CASRSWAGADTEAFF
TRBV3-1/TRBV3-2	TRBJ1-4	CASSQDSGKKLFF
TRBV30	TRBJ1-1	CAWKRWDSQNTEAFF
TRBV30	TRBJ1-3	CAWSPGQGGGNTIYF
TRBV18	TRBJ1-1	CASSPDRTPNTEAFF